This TCR beta chain was observed in a study of blood T cell repertoires in COVID-19. In the study overall: The origin of the acute and convalescent COVID-19 samples was the United States, Italy and Spain. T cells, B-cell-depleted T cells, or PBMCs supplied cDNA or gDNA.

V lost 4 bases and J lost 4; bases outside the gene matches: 14. The CDR3 covers 17 residues. Germline-derived CDR1 and CDR2 are LNHDA and SQIVND (reference sequence). In the original analysis: Using reference gene primer amplification, nucleated cell counts were estimated. The table came from immunoSEQ multiplex PCR; TCRdb's copy has only in-frame clones and leaves some out. V and J calls and clone size are as listed in that table; D and trimming were resolved from the DNA. This table holds about 73,000 clones, over 70% found once. The gene calls are TRBV19 and TRBJ1-2; TRBD1 aligns across 8 bases. The source is a man in his fifties or sixties with active COVID-19. Sequences were obtained from peripheral blood. Here the CDR3 DNA reads TGTGCCAGTAGTACAAAAAAGGGACAGGTTCTCCCCTATGGCTACACCTTC. This gives the protein CASSTKKGQVLPYGYTF.